The clone carrying this T cell receptor beta chain was observed a handful of times. The sample originates from a study of T-cell memory formation after mild COVID-19. TCRdb independently ran MiXCR on the 5' RACE reads; one entry per CDR3 protein. The profile shows some 450,000 distinct CDR3 sequences, roughly 18% of them singletons. The germline V gene encodes CDR1 SQVTM and CDR2 ANQGSEA. Trimming took off 4 bases at V and 6 bases at J, with 9 bases between the two ends. The CDR3 covers 11 residues. The rearrangement links TRBV29-1 to TRBJ1-1; D call uncertain. This TCR came from a young man who had mild COVID-19 (a few samples of this study predate the infection). Cell type and time point are not known. Sequencing was done on a sample of PBMCs or a T cell subset sorted from them (not recorded which). The CDR3 sequence: CSVVRGAEAFF. The CDR3 DNA follows: TGCAGCGTTGTCCGTGGAGCTGAAGCTTTCTTT.